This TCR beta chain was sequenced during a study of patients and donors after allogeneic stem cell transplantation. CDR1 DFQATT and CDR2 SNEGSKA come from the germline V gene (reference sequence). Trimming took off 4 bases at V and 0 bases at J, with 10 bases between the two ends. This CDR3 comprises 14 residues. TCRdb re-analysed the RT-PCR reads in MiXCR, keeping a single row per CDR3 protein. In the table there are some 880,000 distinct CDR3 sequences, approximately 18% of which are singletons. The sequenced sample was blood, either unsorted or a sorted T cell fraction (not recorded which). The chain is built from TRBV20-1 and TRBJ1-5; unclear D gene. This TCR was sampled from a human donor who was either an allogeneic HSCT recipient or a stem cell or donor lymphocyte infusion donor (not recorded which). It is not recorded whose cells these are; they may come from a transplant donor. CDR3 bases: TGCAGTGCTAAGAGGACTTATAGCAATCAGCCCCAGCATTTT. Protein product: CSAKRTYSNQPQHF.